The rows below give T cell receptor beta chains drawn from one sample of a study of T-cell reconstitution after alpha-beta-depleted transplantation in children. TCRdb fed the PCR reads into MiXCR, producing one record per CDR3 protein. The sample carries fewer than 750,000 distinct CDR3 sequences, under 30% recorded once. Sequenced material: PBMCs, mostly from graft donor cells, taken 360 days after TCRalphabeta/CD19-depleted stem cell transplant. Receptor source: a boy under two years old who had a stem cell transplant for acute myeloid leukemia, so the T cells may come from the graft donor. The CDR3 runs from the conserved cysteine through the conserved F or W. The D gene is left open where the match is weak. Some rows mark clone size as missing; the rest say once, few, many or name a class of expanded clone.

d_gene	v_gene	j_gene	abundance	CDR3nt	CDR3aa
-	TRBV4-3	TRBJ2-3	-	TGCGCCAGCAGCCAGTCGAGACGGGGGATGGTCACAGATACGCAGTATTTT	CASSQSRRGMVTDTQYF
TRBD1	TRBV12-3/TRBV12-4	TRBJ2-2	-	TGTGCCAGCAGTTTAGGCCCCGGGACAGGGGGCAGTACCGGGGAGCTGTTTTTT	CASSLGPGTGGSTGELFF
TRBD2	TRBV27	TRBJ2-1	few	TGTGCCAGCACCTGGGGTAGCGGGCCCCCGAACAATGAGCAGTTCTTC	CASTWGSGPPNNEQFF
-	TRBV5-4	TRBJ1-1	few	TGTGCCAGCAGCTTTCCCGAAGCTACAGGGCGGACTGAAGCTTTCTTT	CASSFPEATGRTEAFF
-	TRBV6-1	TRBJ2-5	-	TGTGCCAGCGGGAGGGGGGGCGGTCATGAGACCCAGTACTTC	CASGRGGGHETQYF
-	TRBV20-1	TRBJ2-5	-	TGCAGTGCTAGACTGAGAGGGGGGCCGGAGCAAGAGACCCAGTACTTC	CSARLRGGPEQETQYF
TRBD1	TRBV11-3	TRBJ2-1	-	TGTGCCAGCAGCCCTGACTCCCAGGGGGTTGAGCAGTTCTTC	CASSPDSQGVEQFF
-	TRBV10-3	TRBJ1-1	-	TGTGCCATCAGTGGAGATCAGGGAACTGAAGCTTTCTTT	CAISGDQGTEAFF
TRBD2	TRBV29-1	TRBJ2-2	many	TGCAGCGTTGAAGTGAGACTAGCGGGGGGGCCGAACACCGGGGAGCTGTTTTTT	CSVEVRLAGGPNTGELFF
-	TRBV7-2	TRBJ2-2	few	TGTGCCAGCAGCTTATTAGGCGGTACCGGGGAGCTGTTTTTT	CASSLLGGTGELFF
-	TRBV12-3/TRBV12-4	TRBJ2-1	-	TGTGCCAGCAGTCCACAGAAGGAGCCTTGGAATGAGCAGTTCTTC	CASSPQKEPWNEQFF
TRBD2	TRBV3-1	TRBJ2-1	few	TGTGCCAGCAGCCAACAGACTAGCATGGATGAGCAGTTCTTC	CASSQQTSMDEQFF
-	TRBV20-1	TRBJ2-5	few	TGCAGTGCTGTCAACGGGGCTCAAGAGACCCAGTACTTC	CSAVNGAQETQYF
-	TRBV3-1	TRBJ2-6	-	TGTGCCAGCAGCCAAGCCGGGGGGCTCAGCTCTGGGGCCAACGTCCTGACTTTC	CASSQAGGLSSGANVLTF
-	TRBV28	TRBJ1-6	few	TGTGCCAGTAATCCCACGGGGTATTCACCCCTCCACTTT	CASNPTGYSPLHF
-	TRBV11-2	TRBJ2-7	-	TGTGCCAGCAGCTTTATTAGTGTGCGGGGCTCCTACGAGCAGTACTTC	CASSFISVRGSYEQYF
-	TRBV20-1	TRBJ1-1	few	TGCAGTGCTAGTCGCGGAGTGGGCACTGAAGCTTTCTTT	CSASRGVGTEAFF
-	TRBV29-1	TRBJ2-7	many	TGCAGCGTTGAGGGGGGGCGCAGGGACGAGCAGTACTTC	CSVEGGRRDEQYF
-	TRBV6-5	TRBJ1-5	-	TGTGCCAGCAGTTACAGTCAGGGCAATCAGCCCCAGCATTTT	CASSYSQGNQPQHF
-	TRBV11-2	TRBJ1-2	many	TGTGCCAGCAGCTTAGGGGTAGCCAACCTCTATGGCTACACCTTC	CASSLGVANLYGYTF
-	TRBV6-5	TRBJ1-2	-	TGTGCCAGCGTTCCATCCGGGAGGGCGGGGTATGGCTACACCTTC	CASVPSGRAGYGYTF
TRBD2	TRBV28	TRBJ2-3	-	TGTGCCAGCAGTTTTCCCAGGCTAGCGGGGTTATACACAGATACGCAGTATTTT	CASSFPRLAGLYTDTQYF
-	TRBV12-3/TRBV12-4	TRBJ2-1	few	TGTGCCAGCAGTCCCGCGACAGAACAGTTCTTC	CASSPATEQFF
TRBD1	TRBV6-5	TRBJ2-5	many	TGTGCCAGCAGTTACCGGGACCGCCGTGGCGACAGGGCTGTAGAGACCCAGTACTTC	CASSYRDRRGDRAVETQYF
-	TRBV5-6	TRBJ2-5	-	TGTGCCAGCAGCTTGCACGGCGGGGGCCGGGAGACCCAGTACTTC	CASSLHGGGRETQYF
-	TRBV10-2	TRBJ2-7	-	TGCGCCAGCAGTGAGCGGGCTACCTCCTACGAGCAGTACTTC	CASSERATSYEQYF
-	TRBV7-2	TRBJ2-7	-	TGTGCCAGCAGCTTACTCGGGGGCATCTACGAGCAGTACTTC	CASSLLGGIYEQYF
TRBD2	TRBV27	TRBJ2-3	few	TGTGCCAGCAGTCTCCGTAGCGGGACCAGCACAGATACGCAGTATTTT	CASSLRSGTSTDTQYF
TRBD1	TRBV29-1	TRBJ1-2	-	TGCAGCGTTTTGGACGCCAGGGGGATCCACTATGGCTACACCTTC	CSVLDARGIHYGYTF
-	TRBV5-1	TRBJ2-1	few	TGCGCCAGCTGCTCTGGCAGGGGCTCCTACAATGAGCAGTTCTTC	CASCSGRGSYNEQFF
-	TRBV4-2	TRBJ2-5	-	TGTGCCAGCGGCCCCGGGTGCCTCGGCGGTGGCCAAGAGACCCAGTACTTC	CASGPGCLGGGQETQYF
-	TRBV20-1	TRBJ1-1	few	TGCAGTGCTAGAGAACAAGGGACCGGGGTTGCTGAAGCTTTCTTT	CSAREQGTGVAEAFF
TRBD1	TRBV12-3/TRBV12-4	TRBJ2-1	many	TGTGCCAGCAGTCCGCGGGACAGGGCTTCGCAGTTCTTC	CASSPRDRASQFF
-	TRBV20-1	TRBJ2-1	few	TGCAGTGCTAGAGATCCCACGTTGGGGCCCCAGCAGTTCTTC	CSARDPTLGPQQFF
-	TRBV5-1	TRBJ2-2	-	TGCGCCAGCAGCTTGGCAGTGGTCAGGGGTCGCACCGGGGAGCTGTTTTTT	CASSLAVVRGRTGELFF
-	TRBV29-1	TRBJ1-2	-	TGCAGCTTCAGACAGGCCGCCGATGGCTACACCTTC	CSFRQAADGYTF
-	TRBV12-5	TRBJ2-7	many	TGTGCTAGTGGTTTGGTAGGCGGAGGCTACGAGCAGTACTTC	CASGLVGGGYEQYF
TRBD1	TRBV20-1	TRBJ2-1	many	TGCAGTGCCTTGACAGGGGCCTACAATGAGCAGTTCTTC	CSALTGAYNEQFF
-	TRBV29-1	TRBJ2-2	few	TGCAGCGTCATCCTAGCCGGGGAGCTGTTTTTT	CSVILAGELFF
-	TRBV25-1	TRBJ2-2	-	TGTGCCAGCACCAAACGGGGGAATTCGAACACCGGGGAGCTGTTTTTT	CASTKRGNSNTGELFF
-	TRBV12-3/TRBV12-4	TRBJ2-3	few	TGTGCCAGCACTCCCTGGCTTGCAGATACGCAGTATTTT	CASTPWLADTQYF
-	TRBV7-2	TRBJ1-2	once	TGTGCCAGCAGCTTAGCTTACTCATCTAACTATGGCTACACCTTC	CASSLAYSSNYGYTF
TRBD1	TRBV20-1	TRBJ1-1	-	TGCAGTGCCCTTCGTCCCCCTCCGGGACAGGGCACTGAAGCTTTCTTT	CSALRPPPGQGTEAFF
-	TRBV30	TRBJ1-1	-	TGTGCCTGGAGTTGGGGGGACGGTGAAGCTTTCTTT	CAWSWGDGEAFF